A single sample gave rise to the 15 T cell receptor beta chains below, sequenced in a study of blood T cell repertoires in COVID-19. Profiling relied on immunoSEQ multiplex PCR, and the TCRdb table lists in-frame clones only, not all of them. The sample includes roughly 130,000 clones, over 70% seen only once; the top ten take 8% to 11%. What was sequenced was peripheral blood. All receptors come from a man between 60 and 75 years old with active or convalescent COVID-19.

The chain combines TRBV9 with TRBJ1-1; possibly TRBD1 for D (5 bases). Germline assignment: CDR1 SGDLS and CDR2 YYNGEE. The CDR3 runs 18 residues. The ends were cut back, 3 bases at V and 0 bases at J, with 21 bases in the middle. CDR3 bases: TGTGCCAGCAGCGCTAATCCTCGTGGGGGGAAAATGAACACTGAAGCTTTCTTT. Amino acid sequence: CASSANPRGGKMNTEAFF.

V is TRBV7-9 and J is TRBJ1-6; D call uncertain. This CDR3 is built from 14 residues. Deletions cut 1 base from V and 9 bases from J, with 10 bases between. Germline assignment: CDR1 SEHNR and CDR2 FQNEAQ (reference sequence). The CDR3 region has the DNA TGTGCCAGCAGCTTAGGTGTCAGCGGTTCACCCCTCCACTTT. Residues: CASSLGVSGSPLHF.

The J gene is TRBJ1-1, the V gene TRBV27; the D gene is possibly TRBD1 (6 bases). CDR1 and CDR2 (germline): MNHEY, SMNVEV (reference sequence). This CDR3 region has 15 residues. V was shortened by 7 bases and J by 4 bases, with 19 bases between the two germline ends. The CDR3: CASTRVWGRVTEAFF. The DNA for the CDR3 is TGTGCCAGCACCCGAGTATGGGGGCGGGTCACTGAAGCTTTCTTT.

The V and J genes are TRBV6-5 and TRBJ1-2; 10 nucleotides line up with TRBD1. The CDR3 spans 15 residues. CDR1 and CDR2 (germline): MNHEY, SVGAGI. With V trimmed by 6 bases and J by 2 bases, 6 bases remained unmatched. This CDR3 reads CASSHDRGLNYGYTF. The CDR3 DNA follows: TGTGCCAGCAGCCATGACAGGGGGCTCAACTATGGCTACACCTTC.

This chain joins TRBV5-4 and TRBJ2-2; D unresolved. The CDR3 extends over 13 amino acids. V lost 3 bases and J 6 bases, leaving 9 bases between the germline ends. Germline CDR1 is SGHNT and CDR2 is YYREEE (reference sequence). The chain's CDR3 is CASSSKRPGELFF. CDR3 sequence (DNA): TGTGCCAGCAGCTCCAAGCGCCCCGGGGAGCTGTTTTTT. Looking up the rest from reference TRBV5-4 and TRBJ2-2 gives the full variable domain: ETGVTQSPTHLIKTRGQQVTLRCSSQSGHNTVSWYQQALGQGPQFIFQYYREEENGRGNFPPRFSGLQFPNYSSELNVNALELDDSALYLCASSSKRPGELFFGEGSRLTVL.

The J gene is TRBJ1-4, the V gene TRBV3-1 (or the pseudogene TRBV3-2); 7 bases match TRBD1. This CDR3 spans 16 amino acids. The V gene's germline CDR1 is LGHDT and CDR2 YNNKEL (reference sequence). V shed 0 bases and J 6 bases; nucleotides not matched to a gene: 7. This chain's CDR3 is CASSQDSGQRYEKLFF. The DNA of the CDR3 is TGTGCCAGCAGCCAAGATTCGGGACAGCGTTATGAAAAACTGTTTTTT.

The V and J genes are TRBV6-6 and TRBJ1-4; D remains unclear. Germline loops: CDR1 MNHNY, CDR2 SVGAGI (reference sequence). V shed 0 bases and J shed 8 bases, with 16 bases lying between them. There are 16 residues in the CDR3. The CDR3 coding sequence is TGTGCCAGCAGTTACTCCGGGGAGGAGATTATAGAAAAACTGTTTTTT. Its translation: CASSYSGEEIIEKLFF.

The chain employs TRBV29-1 and TRBJ1-1, with 12 bases that match TRBD1. The junction had 8 bases not matched to a gene; V was cut back by 6 bases and J by 0 bases. Germline-derived CDR1 and CDR2 are SQVTM and ANQGSEA. This CDR3 is 16 amino acids long. The CDR3 bases are TGCAGCGTCCCAACGGGACAGGGGGCGTTGAACACTGAAGCTTTCTTT. The encoded protein is CSVPTGQGALNTEAFF.

Points on this clone: Other DNA sequences in the same sample also yield this CDR3. The rearrangement joins TRBV18 to TRBJ1-2; TRBD1 might be the D (5 bases). This CDR3 comprises 13 residues. Deletions cut 2 bases from V and 6 bases from J, with 10 bases between. Germline V gene lookup returns CDR1 KGHSH and CDR2 LQKENI. This chain's CDR3 is CASSPTGGNGYTF. DNA of the CDR3: TGTGCCAGCTCACCAACGGGGGGGAATGGCTACACCTTC.

The J gene is TRBJ2-7, the V gene TRBV5-5, with a possible D match to TRBD2 (6 bases). Germline CDR1 and CDR2: SGHKS and YYEKEE (reference sequence). The germline V and J ends were trimmed by 0 bases and 12 bases, with 16 bases remaining between them. This CDR3 comprises 13 residues. CDR3 protein: CASSLVDGGYGYF. The CDR3 DNA is TGTGCCAGCAGCTTGGTGGACGGGGGATACGGGTACTTC.

The chain carries TRBV11-2 and TRBJ2-3; no clear D. The V end was cut by 5 bases, the J end by 0 bases, with 12 bases between. Germline CDR1 reads SGHAT; CDR2 reads FQNNGV. The CDR3 consists of 15 residues. CDR3 DNA: TGTGCCAGCAGCCTACTGGAGACTAGCACAGATACGCAGTATTTT. Translating it yields CASSLLETSTDTQYF.

V and J are TRBV5-4 and TRBJ1-1, with 8 bases lining up with TRBD1. This CDR3 spans 15 amino acids. Trimming took 4 bases from V and 4 from J; bases not matched to a gene: 9. Germline-derived CDR1 and CDR2 are SGHNT and YYREEE (reference sequence). CDR3 sequence: CASSPDRVWSTEAFF. The CDR3 bases are TGTGCCAGCAGCCCGGACAGGGTTTGGAGCACTGAAGCTTTCTTT.

The chain carries TRBV5-4 and TRBJ2-2, with a tentative D call TRBD1 (7 bases). Germline CDR1 is SGHNT and CDR2 is YYREEE (reference sequence). The CDR3 is 14 residues long. Trimming stripped 4 bases from V and 3 bases from J, with 10 bases between. The CDR3 DNA reads as TGTGCCAGCAGCGCGGGACAGTACACCGGGGAGCTGTTTTTT. Translating gives CASSAGQYTGELFF.

The rearrangement uses TRBV24-1 and TRBJ2-3; 7 bases line up with TRBD2. Per the germline V gene, CDR1 is KGHDR and CDR2 is SFDVKD. CDR3 length: 15 residues. The ends lost 4 bases at V and 0 bases at J; junction bases unmatched: 3. The DNA for the CDR3 is TGTGCCACCAGTGAGTGGGGGGGGAGCACAGATACGCAGTATTTT. It codes for CATSEWGGSTDTQYF.

V is TRBV18 and J is TRBJ2-5; TRBD1 matches at 9 bases. The CDR3 has 16 residues. Unmatched junction bases numbered 12, after V lost 3 bases and J lost 7 bases. The germline CDR1 and CDR2 sequences are KGHSH and LQKENI. CDR3 residues: CASSPTDTGGPRTQYF. CDR3 bases: TGTGCCAGCTCACCCACCGATACAGGGGGCCCAAGGACCCAGTACTTC.